The 10 T cell receptor beta chains presented below share a single source sample, sequenced in a study of cytomegalovirus exposure and HLA in healthy donors. Primers: 60 Vbeta forward and 13 Jbeta reverse. Some clones are missing from TCRdb's copy, which holds only in-frame ones; the method was immunoSEQ multiplex PCR. The sample spans 100,000 to 150,000 clones; the ten largest clones claim about 1.5%. Sequencing used PBMCs. The source is a woman aged 40 to 49 in good health and CMV-seropositive.

V is TRBV10-3 and J is TRBJ1-3, with D possibly TRBD1 on 6 matching bases. The length of the CDR3 is 14 residues. Germline CDR1 ENHRY, CDR2 SYGVKD. Deletions cut 6 bases from V and 0 bases from J, with 9 bases between. The CDR3 sequence is CAIRDSLSGNTIYF. In DNA form, the CDR3 reads TGTGCCATCAGGGACAGTCTCTCTGGAAACACCATATATTTT.

CDR3 protein: CASSQDLEQGMGNEQFF. As DNA, the CDR3 is TGCGCCAGCAGCCAAGATCTGGAACAGGGTATGGGGAATGAGCAGTTCTTC. The chain has TRBV4-3 and TRBJ2-1, with D perhaps TRBD1 (6 bases). This CDR3 comprises 17 residues. The V end lost 0 bases, the J end lost 7 bases, and 19 bases lay between the germline ends. Per germline, CDR1 LGHNA and CDR2 YSLEER.

In the case of this clone: One junction end does not reproduce the germline sequence, and a read error may be involved. The chain has TRBV7-7 and TRBJ2-2, with TRBD1 identical over 9 bases. The CDR3 contains 15 residues. Germline V gives CDR1 SSHAT, CDR2 FNYEAQ (reference sequence). The chain's CDR3 is CASSRQGANTGELFF. The CDR3 DNA reads as TGTGCTAGCAGCAGACAGGGGGCGAACACCGGGGAGCTGTTTTTT.

J is TRBJ2-3 and V is TRBV27, with D possibly TRBD2 on 5 matching bases. Trimming cost V 2 bases and J 3 bases, with 15 bases left between them. There are 16 residues in the CDR3. Germline values: CDR1 MNHEY, CDR2 SMNVEV (reference sequence). The CDR3 spells CASSLADSSGTDTQYF. DNA for the CDR3: TGTGCCAGCAGTTTAGCGGACTCCAGTGGTACAGATACGCAGTATTTT.

The chain is built from TRBV5-1 and TRBJ2-1; 9 nucleotides align to TRBD2. Trimming cost V 4 bases and J 6 bases; bases outside gene matches: 5. The CDR3 runs to 14 residues. Germline CDR1 SGHRS, CDR2 YFSETQ. CDR3 sequence reads: CASSPTTSGNEQFF. DNA of the CDR3: TGCGCCAGCAGCCCAACGACTAGCGGCAATGAGCAGTTCTTC.

The gene calls are TRBV29-1 and TRBJ2-7; 7 nucleotides agree with TRBD1. CDR1 SQVTM and CDR2 ANQGSEA come from the germline V gene. CDR3 length equals 13 residues. V gave up 6 bases and J gave up 5 bases; unmatched junction bases: 10. The CDR3 is CSVTFTGADEQYF. CDR3 DNA sequence: TGCAGCGTGACTTTTACAGGGGCGGACGAGCAGTACTTC.

The chain has TRBV5-6 and TRBJ1-4, with a tentative D call TRBD1 (5 bases). The germline V gene encodes CDR1 SGHDT and CDR2 YYEEEE. The CDR3 contains 15 residues. Trimming removed 3 bases at V and 7 bases at J, with 16 bases between. Here the CDR3 reads CASSSSRALFEKLFF. The CDR3 nucleotides are TGTGCCAGCAGCTCCTCCAGGGCACTTTTTGAAAAACTGTTTTTT.

The CDR3 DNA reads as TGTGCCAGTAGTATCTCGCTAGCGGGAACTGAGACCCAGTACTTC. Protein: CASSISLAGTETQYF. V is TRBV19 and J is TRBJ2-5; 9 nucleotides agree with TRBD2. The V segment lost 3 bases and the J segment 5 bases; nucleotides outside the gene matches: 7. The CDR3 runs 15 residues. Germline V lookup: CDR1 LNHDA, CDR2 SQIVND (reference sequence).

V is TRBV1 and J is TRBJ2-3; the D call of TRBD2 is as the table states it, not checked on the DNA. TRBV1 is given as a pseudogene. The length of the CDR3 is 17 residues. Written as DNA, the CDR3 is TGCACCAGCAGCCAACACGGGACTAGCGGGAAGGGGGATACGCAGTATTTT. Translated: CTSSQHGTSGKGDTQYF.

The rearrangement uses TRBV25-1 and TRBJ1-3; D not resolved. V lost 3 bases, J lost 2 bases, and 8 bases lay in between. The CDR3 length is 14 residues. CDR1 is MGHDK, CDR2 SYGVNS, per germline. CDR3 sequence reads: CASSDPNAGNTIYF. DNA of the CDR3: TGTGCCAGCAGTGACCCTAACGCTGGAAACACCATATATTTT.